The rows below give T cell receptor beta chains drawn from one sample of a study of shared clonotypes between healthy human individuals. The repertoire was sequenced with immunoSEQ multiplex PCR; TCRdb's copy has only in-frame clones and lacks some. Among under 850,000 clones listed, about 92% were seen once. Sequencing was carried out using naive CD8+ T cells sorted from blood. All receptors derive from a man aged 25 to 40 in good health. Each CDR3 is given with its conserved first and last residue. The order of the fields is V gene, D gene, J gene, clone size, CDR3 length, CDR3 protein, CDR3 DNA. A D gene is named only where the DNA matches it firmly. The size of a clone is reported for some rows only, either as once, few or many, or as a class for expanded clones.

>TRBV9|NA|TRBJ2-1|NA|16
CASSVDPLKAYNEQFF
TGTGCCAGCAGCGTAGATCCGCTGAAGGCCTACAATGAGCAGTTCTTC
>TRBV28|NA|TRBJ2-1|NA|13
CASSFASYNDQFF
TGTGCCAGCAGTTTTGCCTCATACAATGATCAGTTCTTC
>TRBV6-5|TRBD2|TRBJ2-7|NA|15
CASSPNSGRPYEQYF
TGTGCCAGCAGTCCTAATAGCGGGAGGCCCTACGAGCAGTACTTC
>TRBV29-1|NA|TRBJ2-1|NA|14
CSVEDWSSYNEQFF
TGCAGCGTTGAAGACTGGAGCTCCTACAATGAGCAGTTCTTC
>TRBV27|NA|TRBJ2-2|NA|17
CASSFDTGWTNTGELFF
TGTGCCAGCAGTTTCGACACAGGCTGGACAAACACCGGGGAGCTGTTTTTT
>TRBV29-1|NA|TRBJ2-2|NA|13
CSVEDPSTGELFF
TGCAGCGTCGAGGATCCTAGCACCGGGGAGCTGTTTTTT
>TRBV6-5|NA|TRBJ1-1|NA|13
CASSYSRNTEAFF
TGTGCCAGCAGTTACTCGAGGAACACTGAAGCTTTCTTT
>TRBV5-4|NA|TRBJ2-2|once|15
CASSSGTANTGELFF
TGTGCCAGCAGTTCCGGGACGGCGAACACCGGGGAGCTGTTTTTT
>TRBV14|TRBD1|TRBJ1-1|once|15
CASSQRTGLGTEAFF
TGTGCCAGCAGCCAACGGACAGGGCTGGGCACTGAAGCTTTCTTT
>TRBV28|NA|TRBJ2-5|NA|14
CASSFNSLRETQYF
TGTGCCAGCAGTTTTAATTCCCTCCGGGAGACCCAGTACTTC
>TRBV29-1|NA|TRBJ2-1|NA|16
CSVDAFGLPSYNEQFF
TGCAGCGTTGACGCCTTTGGACTACCCTCCTACAATGAGCAGTTCTTC
>TRBV7-6|NA|TRBJ2-7|once|17
CASSLGLREEATYEQYF
TGTGCCAGCAGCTTAGGGCTGAGGGAAGAAGCTACCTACGAGCAGTACTTC
>TRBV19|NA|TRBJ1-5|NA|12
CASSSGDQPQHF
TGTGCCAGTAGTAGCGGCGATCAGCCCCAGCATTTT
>TRBV19|TRBD2|TRBJ2-1|NA|16
CASSIMTSGPRNEQFF
TGTGCCAGTAGTATAATGACTAGCGGTCCGAGGAATGAGCAGTTCTTC
>TRBV5-5|NA|TRBJ2-7|NA|13
CASNGQYSYEQYF
TGTGCCAGCAACGGACAGTACTCCTACGAGCAGTACTTC
>TRBV6-6|TRBD2|TRBJ2-1|NA|16
CASSYSLLAGYNEQFF
TGTGCCAGCAGTTACTCGTTGCTAGCGGGTTACAATGAGCAGTTCTTC
>TRBV5-1|NA|TRBJ2-7|NA|15
CASSLATSVSYEQYF
TGCGCCAGCAGCTTGGCCACATCAGTCTCCTACGAGCAGTACTTC
>TRBV27|NA|TRBJ2-1|NA|14
CASSSKAEDNEQFF
TGTGCCAGCAGTTCAAAAGCGGAGGACAATGAGCAGTTCTTC
>TRBV4-2|NA|TRBJ2-5|NA|13
CASSQEAQETQYF
TGTGCCAGCAGCCAAGAAGCCCAAGAGACCCAGTACTTC
>TRBV5-1|TRBD1|TRBJ2-1|NA|18
CASSDGTVLQGSHNEQFF
TGCGCCAGCAGCGACGGGACAGTCCTACAAGGGTCCCACAATGAGCAGTTCTTC